This T cell receptor beta chain was observed in a study of PD-L1 blockade in urothelial cancer. Study in general: Analyzed time points were 3 weeks (second dose) and 6 weeks after therapy began.

Sequencing used immunoSEQ multiplex PCR; TCRdb keeps in-frame clones, though not all of them. The sample carries tens of thousands of clones, roughly 82% recorded once. The germline V gene encodes CDR1 SQVTM and CDR2 ANQGSEA. V lost 7 bases to trimming and J lost 5 bases; unmatched junction nucleotides: 8. This CDR3 region has 14 residues. Sequencing was performed on PBMCs, taken around atezolizumab (anti-PD-L1) treatment. The sequence was collected from a man in his 70s with urothelial cancer. This chain joins TRBV29-1 and TRBJ1-4; TRBD1 aligns across 9 bases. CDR3 bases: TGCAGCGCAACTAAACAGGGGGCGAATGAAAAACTGTTTTTT. It translates to CSATKQGANEKLFF.